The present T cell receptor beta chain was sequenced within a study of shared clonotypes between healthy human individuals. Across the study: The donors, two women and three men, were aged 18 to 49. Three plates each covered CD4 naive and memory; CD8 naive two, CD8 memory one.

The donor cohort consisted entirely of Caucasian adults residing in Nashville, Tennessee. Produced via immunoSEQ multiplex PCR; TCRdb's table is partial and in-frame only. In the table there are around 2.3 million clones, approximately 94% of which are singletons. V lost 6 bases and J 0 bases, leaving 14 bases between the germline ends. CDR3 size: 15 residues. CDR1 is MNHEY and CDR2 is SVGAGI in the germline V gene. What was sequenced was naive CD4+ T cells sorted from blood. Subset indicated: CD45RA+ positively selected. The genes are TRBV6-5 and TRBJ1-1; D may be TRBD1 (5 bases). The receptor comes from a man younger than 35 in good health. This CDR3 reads CASRGGGAMNTEAFF. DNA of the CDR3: TGTGCCAGCAGGGGGGGAGGGGCGATGAACACTGAAGCTTTCTTT.